The clone carrying this T cell receptor (beta chain) was observed a few times. The V and J ends lost 5 bases and 4 bases respectively, with 15 bases between them. Germline values: CDR1 SGDLS, CDR2 YYNGEE. The CDR3 spans 15 residues. This sample is drawn from a study of patients and donors after allogeneic stem cell transplantation. TCRdb passed the RT-PCR reads through MiXCR, listing each CDR3 protein once. The top ten hold 3.2% of the sample, which has approximately 170,000 distinct CDR3 sequences, around 28% seen once. Source material: blood, either unsorted or a sorted T cell fraction (not recorded which). The gene calls are TRBV9 and TRBJ1-4; D gene unclear. The TCR originated in a human donor who was either an allogeneic HSCT recipient or a stem cell or donor lymphocyte infusion donor (not recorded which). It is not recorded whose cells these are; they may come from a transplant donor. CDR3 region: CASSLGDRDNEKLFF. For the CDR3, the DNA is TGTGCCAGCAGTCTCGGGGATCGGGATAATGAAAAACTGTTTTTT.